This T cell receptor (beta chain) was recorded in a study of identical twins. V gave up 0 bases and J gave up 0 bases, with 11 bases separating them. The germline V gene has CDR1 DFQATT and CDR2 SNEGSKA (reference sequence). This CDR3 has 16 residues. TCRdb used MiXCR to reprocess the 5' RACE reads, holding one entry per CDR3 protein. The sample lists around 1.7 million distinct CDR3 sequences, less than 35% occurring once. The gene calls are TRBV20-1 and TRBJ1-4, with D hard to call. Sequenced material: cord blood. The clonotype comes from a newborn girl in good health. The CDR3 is CSARDPHSATNEKLFF. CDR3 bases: TGCAGTGCTAGAGACCCACACAGTGCAACTAATGAAAAACTGTTTTTT.